The clone carrying this T cell receptor beta chain is a singleton in its sample. What it binds is unknown. Thawed PBMCs were FACS-sorted into unstimulated CD4+CD25+CD127- regulatory T cells, CD4+CD25- non-regulatory cells, CD4 and CD8 cells. Sequenced by immunoSEQ multiplex PCR; TCRdb stores in-frame clones only, minus some. The repertoire holds approximately 90,000 clones, approximately 90% seen once, with 4.7% in the top ten. V was pared by 4 bases and J by 2 bases, with 8 bases between. Germline CDR1 is SGHRS and CDR2 is YFSETQ. CDR3 length: 13 residues. The record originates from a study of Tregs in tolerant kidney transplant recipients. The study's findings and limits: Findings come from small patient numbers and require larger validation. Tregs expanded with activated donor B cells seemed most donor-specific. No direct test of biological reproducibility was done here.

The source of this sequence is a human donor in good health. The chain joins TRBV5-1 to TRBJ2-3; perhaps TRBD2 as D (6 bases). Sequenced material: CD8+ T cells from blood. As DNA, the CDR3 is TGCGCCAGCAGCGGGGGGTTCACAGATACGCAGTATTTT. It yields the protein CASSGGFTDTQYF. The whole variable domain, remainder taken from reference TRBV5-1 and TRBJ2-3, is KAGVTQTPRYLIKTRGQQVTLSCSPISGHRSVSWYQQTPGQGLQFLFEYFSETQRNKGNFPGRFSGRQFSNSRSEMNVSTLELGDSALYLCASSGGFTDTQYFGPGTRLTVL.